This T cell receptor (beta chain) originates from a study of control samples from healthy donors and cancer patients. Sequencing was performed with immunoSEQ multiplex PCR; in TCRdb, only in-frame clones are kept and a portion is missing. The repertoire includes tens of thousands of clones, roughly 95% of them detected once, and approximately 1.1% sits in the top ten. Germline values: CDR1 SGHRS, CDR2 YFSETQ. The CDR3 is 14 amino acids. Between the trimmed V and J ends, which lost 1 base and 2 bases, there was a span of 9 bases. This rearrangement joins TRBV5-1 to TRBJ1-1; D possibly corresponds to TRBD1 (5 bases). The sample comprised blood. The source of this sequence is a woman aged 18-29 years in good health. This CDR3 reads CASSLQGGNTEAFF. In DNA form, the CDR3 reads TGCGCCAGCAGCTTGCAGGGTGGAAACACTGAAGCTTTCTTT. The entire variable domain, with the rest obtained from reference TRBV5-1 and TRBJ1-1, is as follows: KAGVTQTPRYLIKTRGQQVTLSCSPISGHRSVSWYQQTPGQGLQFLFEYFSETQRNKGNFPGRFSGRQFSNSRSEMNVSTLELGDSALYLCASSLQGGNTEAFFGQGTRLTVV.